This T cell receptor beta chain was observed in a study of regulatory T cells in long-lasting Graves disease. In building TCR beta libraries, iRepertoire HTBI primers were used together with Arm-PCR of CDR3 regions. MiXCR was run by TCRdb on the multiplex PCR reads, yielding one entry per CDR3 protein. Seen here are hundreds of thousands of distinct CDR3 sequences, more than 10% observed once, and the top ten hold around 10%. With V trimmed by 8 bases and J by 1 base, 2 bases remained unmatched. The CDR3 consists of 15 residues. The germline gives CDR1 SGHRS, CDR2 YFSETQ. Time point denoted: newly diagnosed GD, antithyroid drugs for less than 3 months. RNA from PBMCs was the source of the TCR library. It was by American Thyroid Association guidelines that Graves' disease was diagnosed. Separately, the same data were catalogued under a study of T cells in Graves' hyperthyroidism and ophthalmopathy. This second study notes: Any patient presenting with uncontrolled infection, other autoimmune disease, pregnancy or lactation was left out.

The chain is built from TRBV5-1 and TRBJ2-2; TRBD2 agrees at 13 bases. Sequences were derived from peripheral blood mononuclear cells (PBMCs), sampled at new diagnosis, from a patient treated with antithyroid drugs. The TCR was taken from a woman aged 30 to 39 with Graves disease. This chain's CDR3 is CARRTSGRNTGELFF. CDR3 bases: TGCGCCAGGAGGACTAGCGGGAGGAACACCGGGGAGCTGTTTTTT. Together with reference TRBV5-1 and TRBJ2-2, the CDR3 gives the full variable domain: KAGVTQTPRYLIKTRGQQVTLSCSPISGHRSVSWYQQTPGQGLQFLFEYFSETQRNKGNFPGRFSGRQFSNSRSEMNVSTLELGDSALYLCARRTSGRNTGELFFGEGSRLTVL.